What follows describes a single TCR beta chain. TCRdb's table, derived via immunoSEQ multiplex PCR, lists solely in-frame clones and lacks some. The table lists approximately 75,000 clones, roughly 88% of them singletons. The data were taken from a study of blood T cell repertoires in COVID-19. Study-wide background: PBMCs, B-cell-depleted T cells, or T cells were the source of the cDNA or gDNA that made up the material.

In germline, CDR1 is SGDLS, CDR2 YYNGEE. V gave up 3 bases and J gave up 2 bases; unmatched junction bases: 6. This CDR3 has 15 amino acids. The sequence was collected from a woman aged 45-65 years with acute or convalescent COVID-19. V is TRBV9 and J is TRBJ1-2; 8 bases line up with TRBD1. The sequencing input was peripheral blood. The CDR3 coding sequence is TGTGCCAGCAGCGGACAGACAGGGGTGAACTATGGCTACACCTTC. Protein product: CASSGQTGVNYGYTF.